This T cell receptor (beta chain) was recovered during a study of T cell responses to AZD1222 COVID-19 vaccine. Study-level results: Most donors were white British and more were female, and clonal diversity was possibly underestimated. The repertoires were collected only after the peak T cell response. Just 5 to 7 people given AZD1222 tested seropositive at baseline.

The CDR3 has 15 amino acids. CDR1 and CDR2 from the germline V gene are SGHDN and FVKESK. With 4 bases removed from V and 0 bases from J, the gap between germline ends came to 12 bases. Repertoires were generated with immunoSEQ multiplex PCR, while TCRdb's copy carries only in-frame clones and drops some. The sample includes under 200,000 clones, over 80% seen only once; the top ten take about 2.5%. Comment on this clone: What it binds is unknown.

The sample consisted of peripheral blood, taken on day 0 of MenACWY control vaccination. This receptor was obtained from an adult in good health. The J gene is TRBJ1-2, the V gene TRBV14; a weak D match, TRBD1 (5 bases). CDR3 bases: TGTGCCAGCAGCCGTGGGGGACGAGCTAACTATGGCTACACCTTC. It yields the protein CASSRGGRANYGYTF.